This T cell receptor beta chain was recorded in a study of OX40 agonist ivuxolimab in advanced cancers. For the wider study: Ivuxolimab was a fully human IgG2 agonistic monoclonal antibody targeting the costimulatory receptor OX40 (CD134). Intravenous ivuxolimab was administered to patients every 2 weeks at six dose levels: 0.01, 0.1, 0.3, 1.5, 3 and 10 mg/kg. Among the roughly 50 dose-escalation patients, around 19 had hepatocellular carcinoma, some 15 melanoma, 9 renal cell carcinoma and 9 head and neck cancer. The dose-escalation cohort was almost 85% male with a mean age of 60 years, ranging from about 20 to 85. Patients were allowed to have had prior anti-PD-1, anti-PD-L1 or anti-CTLA-4 therapy, and 30% to 50% of the dose-escalation patients had previously received checkpoint inhibitors. Three dose-escalation patients achieved partial responses, one with hepatocellular carcinoma and two with cutaneous melanoma. The purpose of peripheral TCRbeta sequencing was to test whether ivuxolimab changed TCR sequence diversity and led to clonal T-cell expansion. The paper reports the monotherapy dose-escalation portion (N of about 52 patients) of the phase I ivuxolimab trial. The full study reports these points: The antigen specificity of the clonally expanded peripheral T cells was not determined. In partial responders in the 0.1-3.0 mg/kg groups, normalized peripheral clonal expansion was found to be among the lowest, especially among CD8+ T cells. On average, CD8+ T cells showed more expanded clones than CD4+ T cells after ivuxolimab. At doses of 0.1 to 3.0 mg/kg, clonal expansion of both CD4+ and CD8+ T cells in blood was seen between baseline and week 6. Low levels of normalized T-cell clonal expansion were also seen in some patients who did not respond.

Regarding this clone: Its binding antigen is unknown. Base qualities are not recorded, but no much larger clone differs from it by a single base.

Via the germline V gene, CDR1 is MNHNS and CDR2 SASEGT. V gives up 2 bases and J gives up 5 bases, and the segment between their germline ends measures 11 bases. The CDR3 sequence holds 14 residues, the cysteine and phenylalanine included. Only CDR3 DNA remains: 42 bases, in frame from the first base. Patients with a history of autoimmune disease or receiving systemic immunosuppression were excluded from the trial. In every dose cohort, peripheral blood was drawn for TCR sequencing at baseline, cycle 4 day 1, and cycle 7 day 1. The samples were drawn from a first-in-human, open-label, multicenter phase I dose-escalation trial of ivuxolimab. Adults with locally advanced or metastatic melanoma, renal cell, hepatocellular, or head and neck squamous cell carcinoma were enrolled in the trial. Before TCR sequencing, CD4+ T cells and CD8+ T cells from peripheral blood were sorted into separate populations.

For sequencing of the TCRbeta CDR3 region, genomic DNA was extracted from the sorted cells. TCRbeta CDR3 regions were sequenced using the immunoSEQ Assay. The immuneACCESS repertoire file appears here via TCRdb, limited to in-frame rearrangements. These files lack a portion of the clones; in checked studies, under half of the deficit traces to unresolved V genes, and the cause of the others is not known. This sample lists about 90,000 clones; approximately 91% were detected once. In total, the top ten clones hold 0.33% of the sample. This specimen was CD4+ or CD8+ T cells sorted from blood, taken in a trial of the OX40 agonist ivuxolimab. This sequence originates from an adult with an advanced solid tumor such as melanoma, head and neck, liver or kidney cancer. This chain joins TRBV6-1 to TRBJ2-3, and perhaps TRBD1 as D gene, on 7 matching bases. The DNA sequence is TGTGCCAGCAGTGAATCCCAGGGGGGAGATACGCAGTATTTT. This sequence encodes CASSESQGGDTQYF.